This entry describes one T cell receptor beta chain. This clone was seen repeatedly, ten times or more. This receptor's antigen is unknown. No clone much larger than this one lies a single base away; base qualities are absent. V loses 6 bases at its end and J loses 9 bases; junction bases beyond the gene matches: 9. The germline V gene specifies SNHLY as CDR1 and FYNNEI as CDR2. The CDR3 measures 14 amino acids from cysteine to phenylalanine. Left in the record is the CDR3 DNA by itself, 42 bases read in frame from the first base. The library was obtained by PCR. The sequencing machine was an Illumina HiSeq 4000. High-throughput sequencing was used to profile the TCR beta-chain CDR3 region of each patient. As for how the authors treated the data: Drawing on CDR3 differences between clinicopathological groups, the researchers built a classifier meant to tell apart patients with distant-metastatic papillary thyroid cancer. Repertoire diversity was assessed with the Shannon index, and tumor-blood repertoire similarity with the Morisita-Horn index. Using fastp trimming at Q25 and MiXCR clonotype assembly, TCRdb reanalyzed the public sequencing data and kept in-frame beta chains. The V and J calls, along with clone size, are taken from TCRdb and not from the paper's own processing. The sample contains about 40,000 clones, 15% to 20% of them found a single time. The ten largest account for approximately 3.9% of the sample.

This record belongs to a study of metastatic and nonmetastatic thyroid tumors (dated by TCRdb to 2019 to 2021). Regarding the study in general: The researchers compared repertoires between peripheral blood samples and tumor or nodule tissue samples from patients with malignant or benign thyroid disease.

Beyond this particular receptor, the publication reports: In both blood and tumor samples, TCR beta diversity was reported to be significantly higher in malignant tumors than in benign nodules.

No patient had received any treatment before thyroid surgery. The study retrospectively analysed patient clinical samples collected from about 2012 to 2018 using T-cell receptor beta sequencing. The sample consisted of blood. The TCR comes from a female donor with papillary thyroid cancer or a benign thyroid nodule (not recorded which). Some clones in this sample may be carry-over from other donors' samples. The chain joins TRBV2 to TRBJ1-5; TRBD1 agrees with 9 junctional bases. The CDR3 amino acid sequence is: CASRADRGLRPQHF. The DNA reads TGTGCCAGCAGGGCGGACAGGGGTTTGAGGCCCCAGCATTTT.